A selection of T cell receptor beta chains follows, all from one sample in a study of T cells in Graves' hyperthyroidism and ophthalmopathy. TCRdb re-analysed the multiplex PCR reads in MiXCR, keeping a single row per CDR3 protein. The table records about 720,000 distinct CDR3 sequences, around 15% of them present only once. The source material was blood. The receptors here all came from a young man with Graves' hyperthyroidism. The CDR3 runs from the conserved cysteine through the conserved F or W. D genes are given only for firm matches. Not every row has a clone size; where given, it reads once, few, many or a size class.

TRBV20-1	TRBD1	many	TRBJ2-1	TGCAGTGCCATAGGACAGGGGGTATTTAGTTCTGACAATGAGCAGTTCTTC	CSAIGQGVFSSDNEQFF
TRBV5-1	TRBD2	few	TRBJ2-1	TGCGCCAGCAGCTTCCAGGCTAGCGGGAGTAGAAATGAGCAGTTCTTC	CASSFQASGSRNEQFF
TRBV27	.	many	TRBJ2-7	TGTGCCAGCAGTCTCCTTACGGGAGTGGGAGAGCAGTACTTC	CASSLLTGVGEQYF
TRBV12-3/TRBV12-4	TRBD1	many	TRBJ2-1	TGTGCCAGCACCCTGGGACAGGGGTACAATGAGCAGTTCTTC	CASTLGQGYNEQFF
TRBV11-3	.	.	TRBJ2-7	TGTGCCAGCAGCTTACAGGGCTGGCAGTACGAGCAGTACTTC	CASSLQGWQYEQYF
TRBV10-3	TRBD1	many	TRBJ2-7	TGTGCCATCAGTTTTACCGGGACAGCCCTAACCTACGAGCAGTACTTC	CAISFTGTALTYEQYF
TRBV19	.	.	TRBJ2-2	TGTGCCAGTAGGGATACGGGTATTGGCACCGGGGAGCTGTTTTTT	CASRDTGIGTGELFF
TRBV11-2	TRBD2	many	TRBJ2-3	TGTGCCAGCAGCATTGGACTAGCGGCCGATACGCAGTATTTT	CASSIGLAADTQYF
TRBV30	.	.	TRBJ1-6	TGTGCCTGGAGTGTGGCAGTGTGCTCACCCCTCCACTTT	CAWSVAVCSPLHF
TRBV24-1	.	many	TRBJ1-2	TGTGCCACCAGTGATGGGTACGACAGGATCGGCTACACCTTC	CATSDGYDRIGYTF
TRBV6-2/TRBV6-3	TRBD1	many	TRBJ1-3	TGTGCCAGCAGTTACGGGGACAGCTCTGGAAACACCATATATTTT	CASSYGDSSGNTIYF
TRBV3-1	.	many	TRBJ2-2	TGTGCCAGCAGTCAGTGGCAGGGGGAGCTGTTTTTT	CASSQWQGELFF
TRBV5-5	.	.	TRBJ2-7	TGTGCCAGCAGCTTGGGGCGGGCTAGTGCCTACGAGCAGTACTTC	CASSLGRASAYEQYF
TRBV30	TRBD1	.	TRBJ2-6	TGTGCCTGGAGTTTCATAAAGACAGGGACTGGGGCCAACGTCCTGACTTTC	CAWSFIKTGTGANVLTF
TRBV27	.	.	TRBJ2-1	TGTGCCAGCACTGCAGGGAGCCTAGCCTACAATGAGCAGTTCTTC	CASTAGSLAYNEQFF
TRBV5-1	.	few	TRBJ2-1	TGCGCCAGCAGCCTGCCCCGGGTAGGCAATGAGCAGTTCTTC	CASSLPRVGNEQFF
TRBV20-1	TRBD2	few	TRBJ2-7	TGCAGTGCTAGAGATCTGACTAGCGGGAGGTACTACGAGCAGTACTTC	CSARDLTSGRYYEQYF
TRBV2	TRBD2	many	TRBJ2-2	TGTGCCAGCAGGCCCGGACTAGCGGAGTACACCGGGGAGCTGTTTTTT	CASRPGLAEYTGELFF
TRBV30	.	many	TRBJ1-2	TGTGCCTGGAGCTCGGGCAGTGGCTACACCTTC	CAWSSGSGYTF
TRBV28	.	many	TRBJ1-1	TGTGCCAGCATTGTAGGGGGTTTTCGAATTAGTGAAGCTTTCTTT	CASIVGGFRISEAFF
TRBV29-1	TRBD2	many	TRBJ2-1	TGCAGCGTCGGACTAGCGGCCTACAATGAGCAGTTCTTC	CSVGLAAYNEQFF
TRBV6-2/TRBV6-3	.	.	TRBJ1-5	TGTGCCAGCAGTTATTTGACAGTCACCCAGCCCCAGCATTTT	CASSYLTVTQPQHF
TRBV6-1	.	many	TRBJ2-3	TGTGCCAGCAGCCAAAGACAGATTACTAGCACAGATACGCAGTATTTT	CASSQRQITSTDTQYF
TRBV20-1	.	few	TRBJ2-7	TGCAGTGCTAGCGTCACCTCCTACGAGCAGTACTTC	CSASVTSYEQYF
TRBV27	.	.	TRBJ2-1	TGTGCCAGCAGCCCCCCCCCGGGACGCTTCGACTACAATGAGCAGTTCTTC	CASSPPPGRFDYNEQFF
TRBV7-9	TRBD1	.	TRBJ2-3	TGTGCCAGCAGCTTAAGGGACAGGGCTGCAGATACGCAGTATTTT	CASSLRDRAADTQYF
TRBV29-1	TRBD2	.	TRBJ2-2	TGCAGCGTGGGTCCGGGGGGGACCGGGGAGCTGTTTTTT	CSVGPGGTGELFF
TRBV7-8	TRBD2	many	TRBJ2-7	TGTGCCAGCAGCTTCCGGACTAGCGGGGAGACCTACGAGCAGTACTTC	CASSFRTSGETYEQYF
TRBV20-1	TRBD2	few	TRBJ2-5	TGCAGTGCTTTCGGCCTAGCGGGATTAGAGACCCAGTACTTC	CSAFGLAGLETQYF
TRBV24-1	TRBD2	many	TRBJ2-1	TGTGCCACCAGTGCTGAAGGGACTAGCGGGATATCCTACAATGAGCAGTTCTTC	CATSAEGTSGISYNEQFF
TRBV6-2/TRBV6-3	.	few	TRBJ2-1	TGTGCCAGCAGCGCTCCCGGCATCTCCTACAATGAGCAGTTCTTC	CASSAPGISYNEQFF
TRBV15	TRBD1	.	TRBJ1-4	TGTGCCACCGAGGCCCAGGGGGGATTCAAAACTAATGAAAAACTGTTTTTT	CATEAQGGFKTNEKLFF
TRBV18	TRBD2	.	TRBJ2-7	TGTGCCAGCTCATCACTAGCGGGAGGGTCCCTGGAGCAGTACTTC	CASSSLAGGSLEQYF
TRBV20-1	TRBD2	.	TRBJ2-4	TGCAGTGCCCCCGGTGGAGCGGGAGGGCCGGAAAACATTCAGTACTTC	CSAPGGAGGPENIQYF
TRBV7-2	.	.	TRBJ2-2	TGTGCCAGCAGCTTATTGGACCGGGAGCTGTTTTTT	CASSLLDRELFF
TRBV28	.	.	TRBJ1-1	TGTGCCAGTACAGAAGAGAACACTGAAGCTTTCTTT	CASTEENTEAFF
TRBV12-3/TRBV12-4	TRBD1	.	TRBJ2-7	TGTGCCAGCAGTTTTAGACAGGGGGCGCGAGAGCAGTACTTC	CASSFRQGAREQYF
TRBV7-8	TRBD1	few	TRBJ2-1	TGTGCCAGGACCGGGACAGGGACCTACAATGAGCAGTTCTTC	CARTGTGTYNEQFF
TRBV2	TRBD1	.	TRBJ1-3	TGTGCCAGCTCGTTTTGGACAGGTTCCTCTGGAAACACCATATATTTT	CASSFWTGSSGNTIYF
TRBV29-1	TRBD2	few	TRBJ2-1	TGCAGCGTCCGAGGGCTAGCGGGAGTTAGTGAGCAGTTCTTC	CSVRGLAGVSEQFF
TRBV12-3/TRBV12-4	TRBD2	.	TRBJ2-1	TGTGCCAGCACTGCAGCAGCCCTAGCGGGGGCCCGAGAAGGGGATGAGCAGTTCTTC	CASTAAALAGAREGDEQFF
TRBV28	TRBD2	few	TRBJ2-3	TGTGCCAGCACTCTAGCGGGGCCAGGGACCACAGATACGCAGTATTTT	CASTLAGPGTTDTQYF
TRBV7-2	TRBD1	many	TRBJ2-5	TGTGCCAGCAGCTCCCCCGACAGGGGGCAAGAGACCCAGTACTTC	CASSSPDRGQETQYF
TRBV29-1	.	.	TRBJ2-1	TGCAGCGTTGAGAGGACGGACTACAATGAGCAGTTCTTC	CSVERTDYNEQFF
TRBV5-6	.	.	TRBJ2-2	TGTGCCAGCAGCTCGCTTCGGGAGCTGTTTTTT	CASSSLRELFF
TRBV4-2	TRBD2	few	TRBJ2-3	TGTGCCAGCAGCCAAGACCGAACGGGAGGGGGAGATACGCAGTATTTT	CASSQDRTGGGDTQYF
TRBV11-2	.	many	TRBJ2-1	TGTGCCAGCAGCCTAATGGGGGGACGCGGGTTGAATGAGCAGTTCTTC	CASSLMGGRGLNEQFF
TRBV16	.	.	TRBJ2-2	TGTGCCAGCGGATGGAACACCGGGGAGCTGTTTTTT	CASGWNTGELFF
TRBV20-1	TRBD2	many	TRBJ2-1	TGCAGTGCTAGCGGGCGCGCGGGAGGCCCTTCCTACAATGAGCAATTCTTC	CSASGRAGGPSYNEQFF
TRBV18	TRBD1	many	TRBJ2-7	TGTGCCAGCTCACCCCGATCCGGGGACAGCTTTTCGGAGCAGTACTTC	CASSPRSGDSFSEQYF
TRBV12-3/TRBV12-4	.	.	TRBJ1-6	TGTGCCAGCAGCCGGACCAGCTCCTATAATTCACCCCTCCACTTT	CASSRTSSYNSPLHF
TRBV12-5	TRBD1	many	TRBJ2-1	TGTGCTAGTGGTTGGCCGACAGGGGGCCCCTACAATGAGCAGTTCTTC	CASGWPTGGPYNEQFF
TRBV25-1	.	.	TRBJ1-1	TGTGCCAGTGACTTGACAGACGTTAGCACTGAAGCTTTCTTT	CASDLTDVSTEAFF